These T cell receptor beta chains were read from a single sample in a study of T cell repertoires in cytomegalovirus infection. Antigens of these TCRs are unknown. TCRdb re-called the reads through MiXCR, storing one row per CDR3 protein. The profile covers 450,000 to 550,000 distinct CDR3 sequences, with roughly 43% appearing a single time and about 41% taken by the ten largest. The sequencing used cultured PBMCs, collected from culture after CMV antigen stimulation. All receptors come from a human donor in good health (CMV status not recorded). Some clones in this sample may be carry-over from other donors' samples. The CDR3 runs from the conserved cysteine through the conserved F or W. The D gene is left open where the match is weak. Some rows have no size entry. The others give once, few or many, or a class for an expanded clone.

j_gene: TRBJ1-6
abundance: .
v_gene: TRBV5-3
d_gene: .
CDR3nt: TGTGCCAGCAGCTCGGCAGGGTGGGATTCACCCCTCCACTTT
CDR3aa: CASSSAGWDSPLHF

j_gene: TRBJ2-5
abundance: few
v_gene: TRBV7-7
d_gene: .
CDR3nt: TGTGCCAGCAGCTCCACCTCCAGGGATGGGACCCAGTACTTC
CDR3aa: CASSSTSRDGTQYF

j_gene: TRBJ2-1
abundance: few
v_gene: TRBV7-7
d_gene: TRBD1
CDR3nt: TGTGCCAGCAGCGCCGACAGGGGCAATGAGCAGTTCTTC
CDR3aa: CASSADRGNEQFF

j_gene: TRBJ2-1
abundance: once
v_gene: TRBV9
d_gene: .
CDR3nt: TGTGCCAGCAGCGTTGGCCCCCAGGGAAATGAGCAGTTCTTC
CDR3aa: CASSVGPQGNEQFF

j_gene: TRBJ2-1
abundance: .
v_gene: TRBV28
d_gene: .
CDR3nt: TGTGCCAGCAAACATCCTGGTCAAGGGTCGGTAAGCAATGAGCAGCTCTTC
CDR3aa: CASKHPGQGSVSNEQLF

j_gene: TRBJ1-1
abundance: .
v_gene: TRBV14
d_gene: TRBD1
CDR3nt: TGTGCCAGCAGCCTTTACGGACAGGGGAACACTGAAGCTTTCTTT
CDR3aa: CASSLYGQGNTEAFF

j_gene: TRBJ1-2
abundance: few
v_gene: TRBV6-5
d_gene: .
CDR3nt: TGTGCCAGCAGTTACTCGACGGGGGCCTATGGCTACACCTTC
CDR3aa: CASSYSTGAYGYTF

j_gene: TRBJ2-7
abundance: few
v_gene: TRBV7-2
d_gene: TRBD2
CDR3nt: TGTGCCAGCAGCTATAGCGGGAGGGCCAGGGGATACGAGCAGTACTTC
CDR3aa: CASSYSGRARGYEQYF

j_gene: TRBJ1-1
abundance: .
v_gene: TRBV7-9
d_gene: .
CDR3nt: TGTGCCAGCAGCCCAAGGGGGGACATTCGCCATGAAGCTTTCTTT
CDR3aa: CASSPRGDIRHEAFF

j_gene: TRBJ2-7
abundance: .
v_gene: TRBV7-9
d_gene: TRBD2
CDR3nt: TGTGCCAGCAGCTTACTTGCGGGAGATCGATACGAGCAGTACTTC
CDR3aa: CASSLLAGDRYEQYF

j_gene: TRBJ2-1
abundance: once
v_gene: TRBV7-2
d_gene: .
CDR3nt: TGTGCCAGCAGCTTCGACGGGGCGAACTGGGATGAGCAGTTCTTC
CDR3aa: CASSFDGANWDEQFF

j_gene: TRBJ2-3
abundance: many
v_gene: TRBV7-2
d_gene: TRBD2
CDR3nt: TGTGCCAGCAGCCAAATTAGCGGGAGAGGCACAGATACGCAGTATTTT
CDR3aa: CASSQISGRGTDTQYF

j_gene: TRBJ1-3
abundance: .
v_gene: TRBV6-5
d_gene: .
CDR3nt: TGTGCCAGCAGTATACTGGCCCCCCAGTTCTGGGAACTCTCTGGAAACACCATATATTTT
CDR3aa: CASSILAPQFWELSGNTIYF

j_gene: TRBJ2-7
abundance: .
v_gene: TRBV6-5
d_gene: TRBD2
CDR3nt: TGTGCCAGCAGTTCCCCGGGAGGCGAGCAGTACTTC
CDR3aa: CASSSPGGEQYF

j_gene: TRBJ2-2
abundance: few
v_gene: TRBV6-1
d_gene: TRBD2
CDR3nt: TGTGCCAGCAGAACTGGCGGGGGGACCGGGGAGCTGTTTTTT
CDR3aa: CASRTGGGTGELFF

j_gene: TRBJ2-7
abundance: once
v_gene: TRBV5-4
d_gene: .
CDR3nt: TGTGCCAGCAGCTTGGAGCAGGAAAACGAGCAGTACTTC
CDR3aa: CASSLEQENEQYF

j_gene: TRBJ2-1
abundance: few
v_gene: TRBV7-9
d_gene: TRBD2
CDR3nt: TGTGCCAGCAGTTCCGCTAGCGGGAGTGGGATCTTC
CDR3aa: CASSSASGSGIF

j_gene: TRBJ2-1
abundance: many
v_gene: TRBV7-9
d_gene: .
CDR3nt: TGTGCCAGCAGCTTCGGCAATGAGCAGTTCTTC
CDR3aa: CASSFGNEQFF

j_gene: TRBJ1-6
abundance: .
v_gene: TRBV12-3/TRBV12-4
d_gene: .
CDR3nt: TGTGCCAGCACCCAGGGATCGGGTTCACCCCTCCACTTT
CDR3aa: CASTQGSGSPLHF

j_gene: TRBJ2-7
abundance: many
v_gene: TRBV7-2
d_gene: .
CDR3nt: TGTGCCAGCAGCCCTATCTCACGGGGGTACGAGCAGTACTTC
CDR3aa: CASSPISRGYEQYF

j_gene: TRBJ2-3
abundance: few
v_gene: TRBV20-1
d_gene: .
CDR3nt: TGCAGTGCTAGAGACTCCGGGAGCACAGATACGCAGTATTTT
CDR3aa: CSARDSGSTDTQYF

j_gene: TRBJ2-7
abundance: .
v_gene: TRBV20-1
d_gene: .
CDR3nt: TGCAGTGCTAGGTATTCCGACGAGCAGTACTTC
CDR3aa: CSARYSDEQYF

j_gene: TRBJ2-7
abundance: .
v_gene: TRBV7-6
d_gene: .
CDR3nt: TGTGCCAGCAGCTTTGCGACCAGCTACGAGCAGTACTTC
CDR3aa: CASSFATSYEQYF

j_gene: TRBJ2-1
abundance: .
v_gene: TRBV7-9
d_gene: .
CDR3nt: TGTGCCAGCAGCTTTTCTGTGGGGGCGAATGAGCAGTTCTTC
CDR3aa: CASSFSVGANEQFF

j_gene: TRBJ1-5
abundance: few
v_gene: TRBV6-5
d_gene: .
CDR3nt: TGTGCCAGCAGTTATAGTAGGGGGGCTCAGCCCCAGCATTTT
CDR3aa: CASSYSRGAQPQHF

j_gene: TRBJ2-3
abundance: .
v_gene: TRBV20-1
d_gene: .
CDR3nt: TGCAGTGCTAGATCCAGTGAGGCCCAAGATACGCAGTATTTT
CDR3aa: CSARSSEAQDTQYF

j_gene: TRBJ2-3
abundance: .
v_gene: TRBV6-5
d_gene: .
CDR3nt: TGTGCCAGCAGTTACTCGGAGGGTAGGGGAGATACGCAGTATTTT
CDR3aa: CASSYSEGRGDTQYF

j_gene: TRBJ2-3
abundance: .
v_gene: TRBV2
d_gene: TRBD2
CDR3nt: TGTGCCAGCGTAGCGGGGGGAACCTTTCCCACGCAGTATTTT
CDR3aa: CASVAGGTFPTQYF

j_gene: TRBJ2-7
abundance: .
v_gene: TRBV6-2/TRBV6-3
d_gene: .
CDR3nt: TGTGCCAGCAGTAATACCGGGACCTCACTCTACGAGCAGTACTTC
CDR3aa: CASSNTGTSLYEQYF

j_gene: TRBJ1-3
abundance: few
v_gene: TRBV7-2
d_gene: .
CDR3nt: TGTGCCAGCAGCTCTTCGGGGCGAAACACCATATATTTT
CDR3aa: CASSSSGRNTIYF

j_gene: TRBJ1-6
abundance: few
v_gene: TRBV6-1
d_gene: .
CDR3nt: TGTGCCAGCAGTGAACGTGCTACACAGGCACCCCTCCACTTT
CDR3aa: CASSERATQAPLHF

j_gene: TRBJ2-7
abundance: .
v_gene: TRBV11-2
d_gene: .
CDR3nt: TGTGCCAGCAGCAGACTAGGAGGTTGGTCCTACGAGCAGTACTTC
CDR3aa: CASSRLGGWSYEQYF

j_gene: TRBJ1-1
abundance: .
v_gene: TRBV7-6
d_gene: .
CDR3nt: TGTGCCAGCAGCTTACCCCAGAGCGCTGAAGCTTTCTTT
CDR3aa: CASSLPQSAEAFF

j_gene: TRBJ1-1
abundance: .
v_gene: TRBV5-1
d_gene: TRBD1
CDR3nt: TGCGCCAGCAGTCGCCAGGGGGGAGGGTCTGAAGCTTTCTTT
CDR3aa: CASSRQGGGSEAFF

j_gene: TRBJ2-1
abundance: .
v_gene: TRBV20-1
d_gene: .
CDR3nt: TGCAGTGCTAAAGTCGCGGGTCCTAGGTCCTACAATGAGCAGTTCTTC
CDR3aa: CSAKVAGPRSYNEQFF

j_gene: TRBJ1-1
abundance: .
v_gene: TRBV12-3/TRBV12-4
d_gene: .
CDR3nt: TGTGCCAGCAGTTTACAGTACACTGAAGCTTTCTTT
CDR3aa: CASSLQYTEAFF

j_gene: TRBJ2-7
abundance: .
v_gene: TRBV28
d_gene: .
CDR3nt: TGTGCCAGCATGACTCCGAGAGAGCAGTACTTC
CDR3aa: CASMTPREQYF

j_gene: TRBJ2-1
abundance: .
v_gene: TRBV7-6
d_gene: TRBD1
CDR3nt: TGTGCCAGCAGCTTGAGACAGGGGGGTGATGAGCAGTTCTTC
CDR3aa: CASSLRQGGDEQFF

j_gene: TRBJ1-1
abundance: few
v_gene: TRBV2
d_gene: .
CDR3nt: TGTGCCAGCACCCCGGGCAGGGGGAACACTGAAGCTTTCTTT
CDR3aa: CASTPGRGNTEAFF

j_gene: TRBJ2-4
abundance: .
v_gene: TRBV27
d_gene: .
CDR3nt: TGTGCCAGCAGTTTCGAGGGGGGGGGGAACATTCAGTACTTC
CDR3aa: CASSFEGGGNIQYF

j_gene: TRBJ2-1
abundance: .
v_gene: TRBV5-6
d_gene: TRBD2
CDR3nt: TGTGCCAGCAGCTTGGTCAGCGGGGATCTTAATGAGCAGTTCTTC
CDR3aa: CASSLVSGDLNEQFF

j_gene: TRBJ2-7
abundance: .
v_gene: TRBV12-5
d_gene: TRBD2
CDR3nt: TGTGCTAGTGGTTTACCGCGGGAGGTCACGTACTTC
CDR3aa: CASGLPREVTYF

j_gene: TRBJ2-6
abundance: .
v_gene: TRBV14
d_gene: .
CDR3nt: TGTGCCAGCAGCTCCGTAATTGGGGCCAACGTCCTGACTTTC
CDR3aa: CASSSVIGANVLTF

j_gene: TRBJ2-5
abundance: .
v_gene: TRBV12-3/TRBV12-4
d_gene: .
CDR3nt: TGTGCCAGCAGTTTATTCTACCGGGTAAAAGAGACCCAGTACTTC
CDR3aa: CASSLFYRVKETQYF

j_gene: TRBJ2-6
abundance: .
v_gene: TRBV19
d_gene: .
CDR3nt: TGTGCCAGTAGACCTACAGGCTCTGGGGCCAACGTCCTGACTTTC
CDR3aa: CASRPTGSGANVLTF

j_gene: TRBJ2-1
abundance: few
v_gene: TRBV6-2/TRBV6-3
d_gene: .
CDR3nt: TGTGCCAGCAGTTCTTTCGAGTGGAGCTCCTACAATGAGCAGTTCTTC
CDR3aa: CASSSFEWSSYNEQFF

j_gene: TRBJ1-6
abundance: .
v_gene: TRBV4-1
d_gene: .
CDR3nt: TGCGCCAGCAGCCAAGAGGGCAGCTATTCACCCCTCCACTTT
CDR3aa: CASSQEGSYSPLHF

j_gene: TRBJ2-7
abundance: many
v_gene: TRBV7-2
d_gene: TRBD1
CDR3nt: TGTGCCAGCAGCTTCCAGGGGGCTGGGTCCTACGAGCAGTACTTC
CDR3aa: CASSFQGAGSYEQYF

j_gene: TRBJ2-2
abundance: .
v_gene: TRBV20-1
d_gene: .
CDR3nt: TGCAGTGCTACTTTTGCCTTCGGGGCCGGGGAGCTGTTTTTT
CDR3aa: CSATFAFGAGELFF

j_gene: TRBJ2-7
abundance: .
v_gene: TRBV7-2
d_gene: TRBD2
CDR3nt: TGTGCCAGCAGCTTAATATCGCTAGCGGTGACCTACGAGCAGTACTTC
CDR3aa: CASSLISLAVTYEQYF

j_gene: TRBJ1-3
abundance: once
v_gene: TRBV5-4
d_gene: TRBD1
CDR3nt: TGTGCCAGCAGCTTGGACAAGACAGGGACAGACTCTGGAAACACCATATATTTT
CDR3aa: CASSLDKTGTDSGNTIYF

j_gene: TRBJ1-6
abundance: .
v_gene: TRBV7-3
d_gene: .
CDR3nt: TGTGCCAGCAGCTTATCTTCCTCACCCCTCCACTTT
CDR3aa: CASSLSSSPLHF

j_gene: TRBJ2-4
abundance: .
v_gene: TRBV6-1
d_gene: TRBD1
CDR3nt: TGTGCCAGCAGTGTAGAGGGACAGGGTTTGGGGTCCAAAAACATTCAGTACTTC
CDR3aa: CASSVEGQGLGSKNIQYF

j_gene: TRBJ1-1
abundance: .
v_gene: TRBV4-1
d_gene: TRBD1
CDR3nt: TGCGCCAGCAGCCAAGACCCCCGACAGGGTGGTGTTAACACTGAAGCTTTCTTT
CDR3aa: CASSQDPRQGGVNTEAFF